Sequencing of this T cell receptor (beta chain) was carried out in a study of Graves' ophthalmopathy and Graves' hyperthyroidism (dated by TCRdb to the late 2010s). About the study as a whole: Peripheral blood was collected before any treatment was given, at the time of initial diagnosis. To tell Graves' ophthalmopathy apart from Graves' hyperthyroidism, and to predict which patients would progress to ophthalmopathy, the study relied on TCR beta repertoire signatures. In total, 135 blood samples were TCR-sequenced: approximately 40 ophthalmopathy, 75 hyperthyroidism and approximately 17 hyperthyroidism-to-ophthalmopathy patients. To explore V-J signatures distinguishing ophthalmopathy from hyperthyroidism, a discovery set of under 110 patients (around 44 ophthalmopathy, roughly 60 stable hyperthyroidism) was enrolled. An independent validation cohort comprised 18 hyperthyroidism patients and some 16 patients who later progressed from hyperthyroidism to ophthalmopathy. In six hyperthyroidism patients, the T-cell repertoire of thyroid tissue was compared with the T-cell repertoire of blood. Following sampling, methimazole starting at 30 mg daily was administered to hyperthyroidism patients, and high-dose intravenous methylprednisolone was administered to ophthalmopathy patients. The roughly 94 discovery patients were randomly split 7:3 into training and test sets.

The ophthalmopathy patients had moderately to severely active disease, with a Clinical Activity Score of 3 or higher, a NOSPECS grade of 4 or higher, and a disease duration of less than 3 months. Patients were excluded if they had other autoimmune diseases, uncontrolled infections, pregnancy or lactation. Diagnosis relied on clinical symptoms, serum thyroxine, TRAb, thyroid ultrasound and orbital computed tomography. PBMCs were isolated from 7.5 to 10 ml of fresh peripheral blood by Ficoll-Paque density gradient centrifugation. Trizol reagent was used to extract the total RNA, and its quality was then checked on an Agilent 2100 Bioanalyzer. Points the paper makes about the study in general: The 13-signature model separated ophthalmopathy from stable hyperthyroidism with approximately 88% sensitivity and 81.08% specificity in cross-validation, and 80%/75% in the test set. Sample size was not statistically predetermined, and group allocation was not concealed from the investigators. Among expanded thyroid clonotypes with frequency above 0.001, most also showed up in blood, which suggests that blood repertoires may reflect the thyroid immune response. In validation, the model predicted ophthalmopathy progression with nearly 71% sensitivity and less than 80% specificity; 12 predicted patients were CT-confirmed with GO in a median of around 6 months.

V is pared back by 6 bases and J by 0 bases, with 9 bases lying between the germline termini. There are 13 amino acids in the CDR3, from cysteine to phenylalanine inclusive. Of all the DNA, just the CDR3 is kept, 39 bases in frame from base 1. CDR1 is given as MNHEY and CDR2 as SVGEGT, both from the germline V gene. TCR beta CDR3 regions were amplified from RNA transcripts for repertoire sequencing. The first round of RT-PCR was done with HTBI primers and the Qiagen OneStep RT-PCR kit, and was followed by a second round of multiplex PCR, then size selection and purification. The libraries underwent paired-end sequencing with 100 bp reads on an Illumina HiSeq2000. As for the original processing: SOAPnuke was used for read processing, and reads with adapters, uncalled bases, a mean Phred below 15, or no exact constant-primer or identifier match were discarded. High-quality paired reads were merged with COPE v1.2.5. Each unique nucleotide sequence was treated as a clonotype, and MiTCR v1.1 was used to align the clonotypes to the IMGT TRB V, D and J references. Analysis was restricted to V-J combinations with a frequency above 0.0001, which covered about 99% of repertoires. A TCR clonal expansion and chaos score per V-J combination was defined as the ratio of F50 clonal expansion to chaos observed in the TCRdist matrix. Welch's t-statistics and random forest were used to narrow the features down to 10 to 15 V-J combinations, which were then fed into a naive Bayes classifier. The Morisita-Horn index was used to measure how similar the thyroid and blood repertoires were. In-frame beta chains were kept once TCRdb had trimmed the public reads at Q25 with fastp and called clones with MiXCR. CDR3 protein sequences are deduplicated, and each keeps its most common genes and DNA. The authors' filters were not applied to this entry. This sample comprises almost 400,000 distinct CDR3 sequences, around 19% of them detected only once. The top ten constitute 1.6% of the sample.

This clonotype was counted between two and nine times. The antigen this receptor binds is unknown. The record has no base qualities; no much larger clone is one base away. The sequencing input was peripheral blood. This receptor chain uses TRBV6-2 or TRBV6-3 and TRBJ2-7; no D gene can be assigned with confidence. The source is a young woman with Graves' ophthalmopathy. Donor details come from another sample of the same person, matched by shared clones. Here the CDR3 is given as CASRKASSYEQYF. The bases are TGTGCCAGCAGGAAGGCCAGCTCCTACGAGCAGTACTTC.